What follows is one TCR beta chain and its context. Its cognate antigen is unknown. The germline V gene has CDR1 SGHTA and CDR2 FQGTGA. This CDR3 has 16 residues. V lost 1 base and J lost 5, with 17 bases in between. The record originates from a study of CD4 T cells in relation to SARS-CoV-2 and coronaviruses. The unexposed donors gave CD4+ T cells in about 2010-2018, prior to COVID-19. The cells were cultured for 9 to 11 days before CD4+ T cells were isolated. Repertoires were generated with immunoSEQ multiplex PCR, while TCRdb's copy carries only in-frame clones and drops some. The table has tens of thousands of clones, around 78% seen once.

This receptor was taken from a human donor in good health. The chain couples TRBV7-3 to TRBJ2-5; D may be TRBD1 or TRBD2 (5 bases each). Sequencing used CD4+ T cells from PBMCs, cultured in vitro. CDR3 loop: CASSLKVGGPSETQYF. In DNA form, the CDR3 reads TGTGCCAGCAGCTTAAAGGTTGGGGGACCCTCGGAGACCCAGTACTTC.